This TCR beta chain was recorded in a study of OX40 agonist ivuxolimab in advanced cancers. Study-level findings and limits: Antigen specificity remained undetermined for the expanded peripheral T cells.

CDR1 and CDR2 (germline): LNHDA, SQIVND (reference sequence). The CDR3 has 17 amino acids. V lost 5 bases and J 1 base, leaving 18 bases between the germline ends. Patients with a history of autoimmune disease or on systemic immunosuppression were excluded. This clone was counted once. The antigen remains undetermined. The table came from immunoSEQ multiplex PCR; TCRdb's copy has only in-frame clones and leaves some out. In the table there are 70,000 to 95,000 clones, almost 90% of which are singletons. The chain couples TRBV19 to TRBJ2-1; either TRBD1 or TRBD2 may fit D (5 bases each). The source of this sequence is an adult with an advanced solid tumor such as melanoma, head and neck, liver or kidney cancer. Source: CD4+ or CD8+ T cells sorted from blood, taken in a trial of the OX40 agonist ivuxolimab. The CDR3 coding sequence is TGTGCCAGTAGTTCGATTCGGGGTCAGGGTTCCTACAATGAGCAGTTCTTC. This sequence encodes CASSSIRGQGSYNEQFF.